Listed below are T cell receptor beta chains from one sample, sequenced in a study of Graves' ophthalmopathy and Graves' hyperthyroidism. One entry per CDR3 protein results from TCRdb running MiXCR on the multiplex PCR reads. The sample comprises almost 750,000 distinct CDR3 sequences, roughly 41% of which are singletons, and roughly 45% rests with the top ten. What was sequenced was peripheral blood. All receptors come from an adult man with Graves' ophthalmopathy. Each CDR3 is given with its conserved first and last residue. A D gene is named only where the DNA matches it firmly. Clone size, where shown, is once, few, many, or a class for clones that have expanded.

j_call	v_call	d_call	clone_size	cdr3_nt	cdr3_aa
TRBJ2-7	TRBV29-1	.	many	TGCAGCGTTGAAGATCTCCGGGGGAGCTACGAGCAGTACTTC	CSVEDLRGSYEQYF
TRBJ1-2	TRBV2	.	many	TGTGCCAGAGGGGGGAGAACTAACTATGGCTACACCTTC	CARGGRTNYGYTF
TRBJ1-1	TRBV20-1	.	many	TGCAGTGCTACCTGGACGAACACTGAAGCTTTCTTT	CSATWTNTEAFF
TRBJ2-5	TRBV20-1	TRBD2	few	TGCAGTGCCCCAAGGCTCAGCGGGATACAAGAGACCCAGTACTTC	CSAPRLSGIQETQYF
TRBJ2-6	TRBV20-1	.	.	TGCAGTGCCAACCCCGGGGGGCTAACTGGGGCCAACGTCCTGACTTTC	CSANPGGLTGANVLTF
TRBJ2-3	TRBV7-8	.	.	TGTGCCAGCAGCTTAGTAACCGGCACAGATACGCAGTATTTT	CASSLVTGTDTQYF
TRBJ2-2	TRBV15	.	many	TGTGCCACCAGCAGAGCCCTTACACCCTACTACGGCGGGGAGCTGTTTTTT	CATSRALTPYYGGELFF
TRBJ1-4	TRBV7-2	TRBD1	many	TGTGCCAGCAGCTCTCAGACAGGGAACGAAAAACTGTTTTTT	CASSSQTGNEKLFF
TRBJ1-5	TRBV24-1	.	.	TGTGCCAGCAGTTTAGCTGCGCCGCTGGGAATGGGGCCCCAGCATTTT	CASSLAAPLGMGPQHF
TRBJ2-5	TRBV7-9	.	.	TGTGCCAGCAGCTTACCAGCGGCCAACTGGGAGACCCAGTACTTC	CASSLPAANWETQYF
TRBJ2-5	TRBV27	TRBD2	few	TGTGCCAGCAGTTTTACCACTAGCGGGGGGATCCAGTACTTC	CASSFTTSGGIQYF
TRBJ1-2	TRBV10-3	TRBD1	.	TGTGCCATCAGTAGGGGACAGGGTATGGATGGCTACACCTTC	CAISRGQGMDGYTF
TRBJ1-5	TRBV24-1	TRBD1	many	TGTGCCACCAGTGATCCCGGGACAGGGGATCGGGCCCAGCATTTT	CATSDPGTGDRAQHF
TRBJ1-6	TRBV25-1	TRBD1	.	TGTGCCAGCAGTATCGGGACAGGGTATGGTTCACCCCTCCACTTT	CASSIGTGYGSPLHF
TRBJ1-2	TRBV3-1	.	.	TGTGCCAGCAGCCCTCCGAGACCGGGTGGCTACACCTTC	CASSPPRPGGYTF
TRBJ1-1	TRBV7-2	.	many	TGTGCCAGCAGCTTCATTCGAATACAGGGATGGGATGAAGCTTTCTTT	CASSFIRIQGWDEAFF
TRBJ2-7	TRBV20-1	TRBD1	many	TGCAGTGCTAGAAGGGACAGCTACGAGCAGTACTTC	CSARRDSYEQYF
TRBJ2-2	TRBV25-1	TRBD2	few	TGTGCCAGCAGTGCTAGCGGAAACACCGGGGAGCTGTTTTTT	CASSASGNTGELFF
TRBJ2-5	TRBV5-1	TRBD2	.	TGCGCCAGCAGCTTGACTAGCGGGTTCCGTGGTGAGACCCAGTACTTC	CASSLTSGFRGETQYF
TRBJ1-3	TRBV13	.	.	TGTGCCAGCAGCCCGGGGGTCTCTGGAAACACCATATATTTT	CASSPGVSGNTIYF
TRBJ1-1	TRBV10-3	.	.	TGTGCCTGCAGCCTCGTAATAAGCACTGAAGCTTTCTTT	CACSLVISTEAFF
TRBJ2-7	TRBV19	.	few	TGTACCAGTAGTATTGTAGGAGGGACGTACGAGCAGTACTTC	CTSSIVGGTYEQYF
TRBJ2-5	TRBV6-1	.	.	TGTGTCAGCAGCCCGCCAGGACGAGGACAAGAGACCCAGTACTTC	CVSSPPGRGQETQYF
TRBJ2-7	TRBV25-1	.	.	TGTGCCAGCAGCGGCTCCCCGTCCTACGAGCAGTACTTC	CASSGSPSYEQYF
TRBJ2-1	TRBV7-9	.	.	TGTGCCAGCAGCTTTACGGGTGAGCAGTTCTTC	CASSFTGEQFF
TRBJ2-7	TRBV28	.	once	TGTGCCAGCAGTTTATCATCATTCGGGACCTACGAGCAGTACTTC	CASSLSSFGTYEQYF
TRBJ1-3	TRBV7-9	.	few	TGTGCCAGCAGCTTAGCGAACTCTGGAAACACCATATATTTT	CASSLANSGNTIYF
TRBJ2-7	TRBV20-1	.	.	TGCAGTGCCCCCGACGAAGGCCGCTCCTACGAGCAGTACTTC	CSAPDEGRSYEQYF
TRBJ1-1	TRBV7-9	TRBD1	.	TGTGCCAGCAGCTTCAGGACAGGGATGTTCGCTGAAGCTTTCTTT	CASSFRTGMFAEAFF
TRBJ1-5	TRBV25-1	.	.	TGTGCCAGCAGTCCTAACTCGATAGGACAGCCCCAGCATTTT	CASSPNSIGQPQHF
TRBJ1-1	TRBV29-1	.	.	TGCAGCGTTGCCCCTCGGGACAATAATGGTGGCACTGAAGCCTTCTTT	CSVAPRDNNGGTEAFF
TRBJ1-6	TRBV15	TRBD1	.	TGTGCCACCAGCAGAGCCAGACAGGGCGGTAATTCACCCCTCCACTTT	CATSRARQGGNSPLHF
TRBJ2-5	TRBV6-5	TRBD2	few	TGTGCCAGCAGCCCCGGGGGAGCGGGGGGACAAGAGACCCAGTACTTC	CASSPGGAGGQETQYF
TRBJ1-2	TRBV29-1	.	many	TGCAGCGTTGAACTGGCAGGGAGAGACGCCCGGTACTATGGCTACACCTTC	CSVELAGRDARYYGYTF
TRBJ1-3	TRBV7-9	.	.	TGTGCCAGCACGGGGACAACTGGAAACACCATATATTTT	CASTGTTGNTIYF
TRBJ2-5	TRBV20-1	.	few	TGCAGTGCTAGAGTGGGTCAGATACAAGAGACCCAGTACTTC	CSARVGQIQETQYF
TRBJ2-7	TRBV25-1	TRBD2	.	TGTGCCAGCACCGAGACCGGGGGGGCCGGAAGCGAGCAGTACTTC	CASTETGGAGSEQYF
TRBJ2-5	TRBV20-1	TRBD2	many	TGCAGTGCTACCGCCGGGAGGGAGACCCAGTACTTC	CSATAGRETQYF
TRBJ1-3	TRBV2	.	.	TGTGCCAGCAGACTCAGGGGACCCAATCCCTCCACCATATATTTT	CASRLRGPNPSTIYF
TRBJ1-2	TRBV20-1	.	few	TGCAGTGCTAGGTCCCCCGGGACCGGCTCGAGTGGCTACACCTTC	CSARSPGTGSSGYTF
TRBJ1-5	TRBV20-1	.	few	TGCAGTGCTAGAGATTCGAGGGGAGATAGCAATCAGCCCCAGCATTTT	CSARDSRGDSNQPQHF
TRBJ1-2	TRBV5-1	.	many	TGCGCCAGCAGCTTGGACCAGGGTCCATATGGCTACACCTTC	CASSLDQGPYGYTF
TRBJ1-5	TRBV7-9	.	.	TGTGCCAGCAGCCCCGAGTTAGGTCAGCCCCAGCATTTT	CASSPELGQPQHF
TRBJ2-5	TRBV11-2	TRBD1	many	TGTGCCAGCAGCTCGGGACAGGGGGAAGAGACCCAGTACTTC	CASSSGQGEETQYF
TRBJ2-6	TRBV10-3	.	few	TGTGCCATCAGTACAAACTCTGGGGCCAACGTCCTGACTTTC	CAISTNSGANVLTF
TRBJ1-1	TRBV12-3/TRBV12-4	.	few	TGTGCCAGCAGTTTAAGGTGGGGGGAGACTGAAGCTTTCTTT	CASSLRWGETEAFF
TRBJ2-2	TRBV10-1	.	few	TGCGCCAGCAGGGACAGCCCTCTAACCGGGGAGCTGTTTTTT	CASRDSPLTGELFF
TRBJ1-1	TRBV29-1	.	.	TGCAGCGTTGAAGGGCAGGGGATCACTGAAGCTTTCTTT	CSVEGQGITEAFF
TRBJ2-6	TRBV2	TRBD1	.	TGTGCCAGCAGTGAATCAAAGGGACAGGTTGGAACTGAAGCTTTC	CASSESKGQVGTEAF
TRBJ1-2	TRBV7-8	.	.	TGTGCCAGCAGCGCTCGCGTCCAGCTCAACTATGGCTACACCTTC	CASSARVQLNYGYTF
TRBJ1-4	TRBV2	.	.	TGTGCCAGCAGAATCGGACAGACGACTAATGAAAAACTGTTTTTT	CASRIGQTTNEKLFF
TRBJ1-2	TRBV12-3/TRBV12-4	.	.	TGTGCCAGCAGTTTGCCCAGCTATGGCTACACCTTC	CASSLPSYGYTF
TRBJ2-7	TRBV10-3	TRBD2	few	TGTGCCAGCAGTCCTCTAGCGGGAGTCTCCTACGAGCAGTACTTC	CASSPLAGVSYEQYF
TRBJ1-2	TRBV11-1	.	.	TGTGCCAGCAGCTTCATTTCCAGGCATCCTAACTATGGCTACACCTTC	CASSFISRHPNYGYTF
TRBJ1-2	TRBV20-1	.	few	TGCAGTGCTCAGGACGGATCGAAGCTTGGGTATGGCTACACCTTC	CSAQDGSKLGYGYTF
TRBJ2-5	TRBV15	.	many	TGTGCCACCAGCAGAGCAAACAGCCAGACCCAGTACTTC	CATSRANSQTQYF
TRBJ2-7	TRBV20-1	TRBD1	.	TGCAGTGCTGGTGATACAGGGGGCTCCTACGAGCAGTACTTC	CSAGDTGGSYEQYF